This TCR beta chain was sequenced in a study of T cell repertoires in cytomegalovirus infection. Per germline, CDR1 LNHDA and CDR2 SQIVND (reference sequence). Trimming shortened V by 4 bases and J by 6 bases, and 15 bases separated the two germline ends. The CDR3 consists of 15 residues. MiXCR, applied by TCRdb to the reads, yields one record per CDR3 protein. The sample yields more than 500,000 distinct CDR3 sequences, approximately 15% seen once. V is TRBV19 and J is TRBJ2-2, with D perhaps assigned TRBD1 or TRBD2 (5 bases each). This clonotype originated in a human donor in good health (CMV status not recorded). Some clones in this sample may be carry-over from other donors' samples. The material sequenced was CD8+ T cells from PBMCs. The CDR3 DNA reads TGTGCCAGTAGTAGAGACCCAGTGGGGGCCGGGGAGCTGTTTTTT. The encoded protein is CASSRDPVGAGELFF. The whole variable domain, filled in from reference TRBV19 and TRBJ2-2, reads DGGITQSPKYLFRKEGQNVTLSCEQNLNHDAMYWYRQDPGQGLRLIYYSQIVNDFQKGDIAEGYSVSREKKESFPLTVTSAQKNPTAFYLCASSRDPVGAGELFFGEGSRLTVL.